This record concerns one T cell receptor beta chain sequence. This sample stems from a study of blood T cell repertoires in COVID-19. Whole-study context: There were acute and convalescent COVID-19 samples, and they came from the United States, Italy and Spain. In each case, the material was cDNA or gDNA derived from T cells, B-cell-depleted T cells, or PBMCs.

During active infection, Seattle patients enrolled and were then monitored through disease. Authors' data handling: From reference gene primer amplification, estimates of nucleated cell counts were derived. The data were produced by immunoSEQ multiplex PCR, yet TCRdb's version contains in-frame clones alone and is incomplete. The DNA gave D and trimming, while V, J and clone size come from that table. There are fewer than 250,000 clones in the sample; about nine tenths occur only once, and approximately 0.8% lies in the top ten. The CDR3 sequence is 13 residues long. V lost 0 bases to trimming and J lost 4 bases, with 4 bases between them. The V gene's germline CDR1 is SGHAT and CDR2 FQNNGV.

The receptor was derived from a young man with COVID-19, enrolled during active disease. V and J are TRBV11-2 and TRBJ2-1; no firm D call. Sequencing used peripheral blood. Here the CDR3 reads CASSLDFYNEQFF. CDR3 sequence (DNA): TGTGCCAGCAGCTTAGACTTTTACAATGAGCAGTTCTTC.